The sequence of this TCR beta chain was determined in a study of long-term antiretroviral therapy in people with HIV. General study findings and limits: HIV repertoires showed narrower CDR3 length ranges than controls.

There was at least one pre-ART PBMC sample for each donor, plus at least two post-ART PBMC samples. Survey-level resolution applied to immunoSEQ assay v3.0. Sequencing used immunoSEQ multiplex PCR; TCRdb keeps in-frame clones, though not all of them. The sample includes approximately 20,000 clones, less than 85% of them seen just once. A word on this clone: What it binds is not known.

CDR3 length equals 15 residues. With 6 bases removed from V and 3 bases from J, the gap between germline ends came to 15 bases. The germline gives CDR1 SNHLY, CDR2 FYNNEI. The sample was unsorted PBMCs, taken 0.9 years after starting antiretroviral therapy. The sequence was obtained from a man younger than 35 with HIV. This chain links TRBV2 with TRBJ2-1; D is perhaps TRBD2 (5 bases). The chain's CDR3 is CASRSPSKDYNEQFF. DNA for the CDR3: TGTGCCAGCAGATCCCCTAGCAAGGACTACAATGAGCAGTTCTTC.